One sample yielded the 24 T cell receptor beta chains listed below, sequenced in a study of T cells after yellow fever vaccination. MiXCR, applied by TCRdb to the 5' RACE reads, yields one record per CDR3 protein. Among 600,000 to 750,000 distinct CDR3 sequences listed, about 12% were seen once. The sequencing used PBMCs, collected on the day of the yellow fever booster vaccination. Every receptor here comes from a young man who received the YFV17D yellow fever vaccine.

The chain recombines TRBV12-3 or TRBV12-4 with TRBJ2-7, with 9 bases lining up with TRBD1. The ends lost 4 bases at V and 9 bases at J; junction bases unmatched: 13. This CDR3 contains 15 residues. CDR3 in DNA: TGTGCCAGCAGTTCGTCGGACAGGGGTGCATTGAGGCAGTACTTC. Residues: CASSSSDRGALRQYF.

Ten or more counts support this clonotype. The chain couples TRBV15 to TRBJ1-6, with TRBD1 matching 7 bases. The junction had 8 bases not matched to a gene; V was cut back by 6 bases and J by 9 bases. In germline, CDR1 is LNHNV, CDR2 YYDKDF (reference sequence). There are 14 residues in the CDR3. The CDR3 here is CATRNRDSPSPLHF. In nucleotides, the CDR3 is TGTGCCACCAGGAACCGGGACAGTCCTTCACCCCTCCACTTT.

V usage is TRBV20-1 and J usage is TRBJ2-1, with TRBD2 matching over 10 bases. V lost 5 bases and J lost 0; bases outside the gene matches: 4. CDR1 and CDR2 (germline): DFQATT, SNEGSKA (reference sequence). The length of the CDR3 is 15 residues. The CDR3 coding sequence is TGCAGTGCTCTAGCGGGAGTCAGCTCCTACAATGAGCAGTTCTTC. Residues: CSALAGVSSYNEQFF.

The CDR3 protein is CSASPGTRDSPLHF. In nucleotides, the CDR3 is TGCAGTGCTAGTCCCGGGACTAGAGATTCACCCCTCCACTTT. V usage is TRBV20-1 and J usage is TRBJ1-6; the D gene is possibly TRBD1 (5 bases). V was shortened by 3 bases and J by 8 bases, with 14 bases between the two germline ends. Germline CDR1 DFQATT, CDR2 SNEGSKA (reference sequence). The CDR3 loop spans 14 amino acids.

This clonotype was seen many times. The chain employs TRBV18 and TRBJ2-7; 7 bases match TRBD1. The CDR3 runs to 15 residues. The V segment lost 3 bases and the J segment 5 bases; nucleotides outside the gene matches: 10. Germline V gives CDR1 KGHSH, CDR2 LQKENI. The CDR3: CASSPPGQTLHEQYF. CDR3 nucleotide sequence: TGTGCCAGCTCACCTCCGGGACAGACCCTTCACGAGCAGTACTTC.

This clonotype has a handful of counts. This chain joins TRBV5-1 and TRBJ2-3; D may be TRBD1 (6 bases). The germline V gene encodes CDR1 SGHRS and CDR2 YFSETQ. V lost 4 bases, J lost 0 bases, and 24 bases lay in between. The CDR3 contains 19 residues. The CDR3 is CASSKRGGIPSPSTDTQYF. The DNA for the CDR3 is TGCGCCAGCAGCAAACGAGGGGGTATTCCCTCTCCTAGCACAGATACGCAGTATTTT.

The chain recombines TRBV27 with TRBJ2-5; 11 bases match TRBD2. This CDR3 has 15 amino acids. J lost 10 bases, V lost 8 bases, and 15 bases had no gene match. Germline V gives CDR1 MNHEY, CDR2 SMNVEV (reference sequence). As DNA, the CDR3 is TGTGCCAGCCGCCAGACTAGCGGGATCACAAGAGACCAGTACTTC. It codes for CASRQTSGITRDQYF.

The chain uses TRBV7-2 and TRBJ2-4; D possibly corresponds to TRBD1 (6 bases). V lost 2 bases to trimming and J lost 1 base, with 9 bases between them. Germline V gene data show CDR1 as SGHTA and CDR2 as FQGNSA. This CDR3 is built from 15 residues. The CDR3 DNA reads TGTGCCAGCAGCTTACTCGACAGGGCCAAAAACATTCAGTACTTC. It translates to CASSLLDRAKNIQYF.

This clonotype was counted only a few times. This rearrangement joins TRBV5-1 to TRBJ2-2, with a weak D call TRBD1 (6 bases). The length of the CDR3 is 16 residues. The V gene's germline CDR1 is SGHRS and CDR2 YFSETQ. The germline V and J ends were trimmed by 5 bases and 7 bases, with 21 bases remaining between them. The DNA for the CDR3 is TGCGCCAGCAGTCTTACAGGGTACGCATTCGGCGGGGAGCTGTTTTTT. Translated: CASSLTGYAFGGELFF.

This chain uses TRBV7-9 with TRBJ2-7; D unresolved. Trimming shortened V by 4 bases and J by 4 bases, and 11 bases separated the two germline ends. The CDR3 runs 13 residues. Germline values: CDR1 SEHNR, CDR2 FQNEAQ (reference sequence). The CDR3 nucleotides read TGTGCCAGCAGCTCCTGGCCCAGATACGAGCAGTACTTC. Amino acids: CASSSWPRYEQYF.

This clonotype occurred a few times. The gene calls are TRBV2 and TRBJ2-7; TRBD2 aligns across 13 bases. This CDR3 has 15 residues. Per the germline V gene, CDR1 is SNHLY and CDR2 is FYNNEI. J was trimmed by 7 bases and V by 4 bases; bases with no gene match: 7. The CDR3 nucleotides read TGTGCCAGCAGTGTCGGACTAGCGGGAGTTCAGGAGCAGTACTTC. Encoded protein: CASSVGLAGVQEQYF.

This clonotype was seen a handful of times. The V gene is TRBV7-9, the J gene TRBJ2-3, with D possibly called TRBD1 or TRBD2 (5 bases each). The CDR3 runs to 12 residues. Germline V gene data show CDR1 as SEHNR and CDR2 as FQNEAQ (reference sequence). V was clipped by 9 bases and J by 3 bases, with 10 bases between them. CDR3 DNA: TGTGCCAGTGAGGGGTGGACAGATACGCAGTATTTT. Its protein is CASEGWTDTQYF.

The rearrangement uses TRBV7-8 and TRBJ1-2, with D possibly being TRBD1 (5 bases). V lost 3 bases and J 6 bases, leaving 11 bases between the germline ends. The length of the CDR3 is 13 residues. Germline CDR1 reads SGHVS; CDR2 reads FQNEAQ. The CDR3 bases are TGTGCCAGCAGCTTCCTCAGGGTTGATGGCTACACCTTC. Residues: CASSFLRVDGYTF.

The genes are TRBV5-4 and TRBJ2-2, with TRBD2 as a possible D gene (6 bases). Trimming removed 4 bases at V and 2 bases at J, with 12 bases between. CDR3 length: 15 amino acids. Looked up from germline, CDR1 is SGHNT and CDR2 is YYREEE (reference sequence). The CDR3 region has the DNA TGTGCCAGCAGCCCGAGACTAGGAAACACCGGGGAGCTGTTTTTT. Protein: CASSPRLGNTGELFF.

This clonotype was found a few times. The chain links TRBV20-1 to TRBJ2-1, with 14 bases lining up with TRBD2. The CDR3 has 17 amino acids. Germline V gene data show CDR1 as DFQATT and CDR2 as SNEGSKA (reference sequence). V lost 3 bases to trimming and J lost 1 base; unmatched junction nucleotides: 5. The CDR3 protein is CSARNGLAGGSYNEQFF. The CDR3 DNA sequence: TGCAGTGCTAGGAATGGACTAGCGGGAGGTTCCTACAATGAGCAGTTCTTC.

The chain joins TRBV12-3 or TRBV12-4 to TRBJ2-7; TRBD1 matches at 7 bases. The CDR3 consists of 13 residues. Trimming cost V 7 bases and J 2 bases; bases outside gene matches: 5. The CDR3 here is CASTSTGAYEQYF. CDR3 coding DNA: TGTGCCAGCACCTCAACAGGGGCCTACGAGCAGTACTTC.

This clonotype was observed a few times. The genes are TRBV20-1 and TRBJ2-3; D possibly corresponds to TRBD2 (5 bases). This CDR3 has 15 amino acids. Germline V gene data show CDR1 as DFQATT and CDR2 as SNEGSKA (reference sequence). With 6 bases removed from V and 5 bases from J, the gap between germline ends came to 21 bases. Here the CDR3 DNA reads TGCAGTGCCCACACGCCCGGGAACGCGGTAGATACGCAGTATTTT. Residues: CSAHTPGNAVDTQYF.

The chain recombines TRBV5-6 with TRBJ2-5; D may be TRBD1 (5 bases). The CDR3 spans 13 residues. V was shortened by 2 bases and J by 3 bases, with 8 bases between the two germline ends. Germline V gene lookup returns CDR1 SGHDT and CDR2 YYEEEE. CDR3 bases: TGTGCCAGCAGCTTTGGACACAAAGAGACCCAGTACTTC. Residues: CASSFGHKETQYF.

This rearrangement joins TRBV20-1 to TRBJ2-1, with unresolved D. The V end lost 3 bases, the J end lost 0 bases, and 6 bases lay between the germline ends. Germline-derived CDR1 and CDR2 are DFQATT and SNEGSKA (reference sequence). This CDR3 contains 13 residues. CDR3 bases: TGCAGTGCTAGGAGGACCTCCTACAATGAGCAGTTCTTC. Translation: CSARRTSYNEQFF.

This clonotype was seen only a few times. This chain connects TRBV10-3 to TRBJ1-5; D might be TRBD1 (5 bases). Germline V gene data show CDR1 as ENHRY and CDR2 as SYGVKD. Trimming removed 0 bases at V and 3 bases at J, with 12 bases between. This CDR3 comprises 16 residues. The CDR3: CAISESPTVINQPQHF. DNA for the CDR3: TGTGCCATCAGTGAGTCGCCGACAGTTATCAATCAGCCCCAGCATTTT.

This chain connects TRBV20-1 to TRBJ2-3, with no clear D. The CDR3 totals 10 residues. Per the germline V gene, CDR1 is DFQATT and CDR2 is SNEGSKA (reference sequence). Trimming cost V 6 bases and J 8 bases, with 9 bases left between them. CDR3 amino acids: CSAPQGTQYF. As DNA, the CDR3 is TGCAGTGCCCCTCAAGGTACGCAGTATTTT.

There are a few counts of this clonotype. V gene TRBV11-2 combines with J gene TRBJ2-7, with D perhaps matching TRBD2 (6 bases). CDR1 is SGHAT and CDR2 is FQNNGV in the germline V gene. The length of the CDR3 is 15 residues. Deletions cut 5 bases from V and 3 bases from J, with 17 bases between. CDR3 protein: CASSPSSGDYYEQYF. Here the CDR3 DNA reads TGTGCCAGCAGCCCGTCCTCGGGAGACTACTACGAGCAGTACTTC. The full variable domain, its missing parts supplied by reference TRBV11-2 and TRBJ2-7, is EAGVAQSPRYKIIEKRQSVAFWCNPISGHATLYWYQQILGQGPKLLIQFQNNGVVDDSQLPKDRFSAERLKGVDSTLKIQPAKLEDSAVYLCASSPSSGDYYEQYFGPGTRLTVT.

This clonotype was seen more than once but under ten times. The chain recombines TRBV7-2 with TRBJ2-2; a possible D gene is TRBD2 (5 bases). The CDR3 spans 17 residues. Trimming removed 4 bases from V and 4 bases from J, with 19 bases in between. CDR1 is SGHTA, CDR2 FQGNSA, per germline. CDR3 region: CASSSDMARTLTGELFF. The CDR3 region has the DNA TGTGCCAGCAGCTCTGACATGGCCCGGACTCTCACCGGGGAGCTGTTTTTT.

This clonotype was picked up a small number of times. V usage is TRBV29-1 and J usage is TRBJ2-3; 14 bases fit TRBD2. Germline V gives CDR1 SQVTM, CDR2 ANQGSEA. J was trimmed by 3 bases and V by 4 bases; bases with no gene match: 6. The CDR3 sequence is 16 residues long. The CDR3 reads CSVAGTSGRRTDTQYF. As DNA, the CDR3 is TGCAGCGTTGCTGGGACTAGCGGGAGACGAACAGATACGCAGTATTTT.